The sequence of this T cell receptor beta chain was determined in a study of beta chain features in type 1 diabetes. Background on the study: No age, gender or cell yield differences were seen between patients and healthy donors. Study-wide findings and caveats: Type 1 diabetes patients had moderately but significantly shorter TCRB CDR3s in all four CD4+ subsets.

Notes on this clone: Antigen specificity is unknown.

CDR1 SNHLY and CDR2 FYNNEI come from the germline V gene. The CDR3 runs to 14 residues. The V segment lost 6 bases and the J segment 2 bases; nucleotides outside the gene matches: 5. All of the isolated RNA was reverse transcribed, so expressed TCRB transcripts were sequenced. An average near 3.57 million reads came from naive, central memory and regulatory T cell samples. The data were produced by immunoSEQ multiplex PCR, yet TCRdb's version contains in-frame clones alone and is incomplete. There are 150,000 to 200,000 clones in the sample; roughly 9% occur only once, and approximately 0.7% lies in the top ten. Researchers reported sorting CD4+ naive, central memory, regulatory and stem cell-like memory cells via CD45RO/CCR7/CD25/CD127/CD95/CD27.

This chain connects TRBV2 to TRBJ2-3; 7 nucleotides line up with TRBD2. Sequenced material: central memory CD4+ T cells from blood. The TCR comes from a woman aged 25 to 39 with type 1 diabetes. The DNA of the CDR3 is TGTGCCAGCAGCCGCACTAGCGCCACAGATACGCAGTATTTT. This sequence encodes CASSRTSATDTQYF.